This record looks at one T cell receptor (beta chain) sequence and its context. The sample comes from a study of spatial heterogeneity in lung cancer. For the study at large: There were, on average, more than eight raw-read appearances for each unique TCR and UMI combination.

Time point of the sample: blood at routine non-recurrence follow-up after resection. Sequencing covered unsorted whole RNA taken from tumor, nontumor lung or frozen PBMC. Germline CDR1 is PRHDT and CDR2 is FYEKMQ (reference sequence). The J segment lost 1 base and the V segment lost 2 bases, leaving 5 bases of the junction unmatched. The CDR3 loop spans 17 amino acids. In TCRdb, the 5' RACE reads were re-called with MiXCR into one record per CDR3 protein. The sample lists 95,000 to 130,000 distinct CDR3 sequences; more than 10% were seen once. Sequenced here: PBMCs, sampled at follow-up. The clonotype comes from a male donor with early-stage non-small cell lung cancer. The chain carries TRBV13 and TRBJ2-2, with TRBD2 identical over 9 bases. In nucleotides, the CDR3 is TGTGCCAGCAGCTTAAGGGCTAGCGGGGTGAACACCGGGGAGCTGTTTTTT. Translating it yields CASSLRASGVNTGELFF.